This TCR beta chain was found in a study of neurological immune-mediated disorders. Study-wide results and limits: The repertoires of 18 of 34 multiple sclerosis patients were placed by phylogenetic grouping in a single related-CDR3 cluster, which may be a signature.

There are many counts of this clonotype. Its antigen is currently unknown. The cDNA was generated through 5'RACE incorporating 10-nucleotide random UMIs. TCRdb used MiXCR to reprocess the 5' RACE reads, holding one entry per CDR3 protein. The sample carries roughly 45,000 distinct CDR3 sequences, approximately 2.8% recorded once. The CDR3 has 15 amino acids. V lost 0 bases, J lost 5 bases, and 11 bases lay in between. The germline V gene encodes CDR1 MNHEY and CDR2 SVGAGI. Unsorted libraries were generated from 2 million PBMCs held at -80 degrees C. The sequencing input was PBMCs. This chain connects TRBV6-5 to TRBJ2-1, with TRBD2 as a possible D gene (5 bases). This TCR was sampled from a woman aged 45-60 years with multiple sclerosis. This CDR3 reads CASSYSRAQNNEQFF. The CDR3 region has the DNA TGTGCCAGCAGTTACTCGCGGGCCCAGAACAATGAGCAGTTCTTC.